One sample yielded the 19 T cell receptor beta chains listed below, sequenced in a study of T cell responses to AZD1222 COVID-19 vaccine. Using immunoSEQ multiplex PCR, the repertoire was profiled, and TCRdb retains in-frame clones only, with some absent. Here the sample spans 140,000 or so clones, more than 75% being singletons. The source material was peripheral blood, sampled 28 days after the second AZD1222 dose. These TCRs come from an adult who received the AZD1222 COVID-19 vaccine.

The chain employs TRBV5-1 and TRBJ2-1, with 10 bases that match TRBD1. V shed 2 bases and J 9 bases; nucleotides not matched to a gene: 2. The CDR3 runs to 13 residues. Germline V gene sequence: CDR1 SGHRS, CDR2 YFSETQ. CDR3 in amino acids: CASSFGDRGEQFF. The CDR3, as DNA: TGCGCCAGCAGCTTCGGGGACAGGGGTGAGCAGTTCTTC. Combining the CDR3 with reference TRBV5-1 and TRBJ2-1 gives the whole variable domain KAGVTQTPRYLIKTRGQQVTLSCSPISGHRSVSWYQQTPGQGLQFLFEYFSETQRNKGNFPGRFSGRQFSNSRSEMNVSTLELGDSALYLCASSFGDRGEQFFGPGTRLTVL.

The V gene is TRBV4-2, the J gene TRBJ1-2; D is undetermined. The CDR3 is 12 amino acids. V gave up 1 base and J gave up 8 bases, with 8 bases separating them. Germline CDR1 LGHNA, CDR2 YNFKEQ. As DNA, the CDR3 is TGTGCCAGCAGCCAAGGAGAGGGAGGCTACACCTTC. Translation: CASSQGEGGYTF.

The chain combines TRBV5-1 with TRBJ1-1; 7 bases are a match to TRBD1. V lost 3 bases, J lost 0 bases, and 11 bases stayed unmatched. Germline values: CDR1 SGHRS, CDR2 YFSETQ. The CDR3 totals 17 residues. CDR3 bases: TGCGCCAGCAGCTCGGGACAGTTGTGGGGCATGAACACTGAAGCTTTCTTT. Amino acid sequence: CASSSGQLWGMNTEAFF.

The J gene is TRBJ2-1, the V gene TRBV4-1; 11 bases align to TRBD2. Trimming at V came to 1 base and at J to 9 bases, leaving 8 bases not matched to a gene. CDR1 is MGHRA and CDR2 is YSYEKL in the germline V gene. This CDR3 spans 16 amino acids. CDR3 protein: CASSQGRSGGASEQFF. CDR3 nucleotides: TGCGCCAGCAGCCAAGGCCGTAGCGGGGGGGCAAGTGAGCAGTTCTTC.

The rearrangement joins TRBV5-8 to TRBJ2-5; perhaps TRBD2 as D (6 bases). Germline CDR1 is SGHTS and CDR2 is YDEGEE. The CDR3 runs to 15 residues. Trimming took 4 bases from V and 5 from J, leaving 18 bases between them. The CDR3 DNA reads as TGTGCCAGCAGCGATGGTAGTATTCGGGGGGAGACCCAGTACTTC. Protein sequence: CASSDGSIRGETQYF. Supplemented by reference TRBV5-8 and TRBJ2-5, the full variable domain reads EAGVTQSPTHLIKTRGQQATLRCSPISGHTSVYWYQQALGLGLQFLLWYDEGEERNRGNFPPRFSGRQFPNYSSELNVNALELEDSALYLCASSDGSIRGETQYFGPGTRLLVL.

The chain couples TRBV19 to TRBJ2-1, with D possibly TRBD1 on 5 matching bases. V was cut by 1 base and J by 6 bases, with 7 bases left in between. This CDR3 contains 13 residues. The germline V gene encodes CDR1 LNHDA and CDR2 SQIVND (reference sequence). The CDR3 coding sequence is TGTGCCAGTAGTATAGGGGGCCTCAATGAGCAGTTCTTC. It encodes CASSIGGLNEQFF.

The chain employs TRBV7-2 and TRBJ2-1; D is unresolved. Looked up from germline, CDR1 is SGHTA and CDR2 is FQGNSA. The V gene lost 3 bases and the J gene lost 3 bases, with 9 bases spanning the gap. The CDR3 consists of 14 residues. DNA of the CDR3: TGTGCCAGCAGCTTCCTCGGCAGCTACAATGAGCAGTTCTTC. Protein product: CASSFLGSYNEQFF.

This chain links TRBV7-3 with TRBJ1-6; 7 bases line up with TRBD1. Germline loops: CDR1 SGHTA, CDR2 FQGTGA. After removal of 4 bases from V and 6 bases from J, the junction contained 3 bases not matched to a gene. This CDR3 region has 14 residues. The CDR3 protein is CASSSGTVNSPLHF. In nucleotides, the CDR3 is TGTGCCAGCAGCTCCGGGACAGTTAATTCACCCCTCCACTTT.

V and J are TRBV11-3 and TRBJ1-1; no reliable D call. Germline loops: CDR1 SGHNT, CDR2 YENEEA. The germline V and J ends were trimmed by 3 bases and 1 base, with 6 bases remaining between them. CDR3 length equals 13 residues. CDR3 sequence (DNA): TGTGCCAGCAGCTTTACCCAGAACACTGAAGCTTTCTTT. Its translation is CASSFTQNTEAFF.

The rearrangement uses TRBV27 and TRBJ2-7; D is undetermined. Trimming took 3 bases from V and 8 from J, leaving 14 bases between them. Germline CDR1 is MNHEY and CDR2 is SMNVEV (reference sequence). The CDR3 is 13 residues long. This chain's CDR3 is CASSFQFASQQYF. The CDR3 DNA reads as TGTGCCAGCAGTTTCCAGTTCGCGAGCCAGCAGTACTTC.

This clone was observed a single time. The rearrangement uses TRBV19 and TRBJ1-2; weak D call: TRBD1 (6 bases). V shed 7 bases and J shed 5 bases, with 23 bases lying between them. CDR3 length: 16 amino acids. Germline V lookup: CDR1 LNHDA, CDR2 SQIVND (reference sequence). The CDR3 coding sequence is TGTGCCAGTACCCGAGACAGGACCGTATTTAATTATGGCTACACCTTC. It is translated as CASTRDRTVFNYGYTF.

The chain combines TRBV4-1 with TRBJ1-4, with D possibly matching TRBD1 (6 bases). Germline V gives CDR1 MGHRA, CDR2 YSYEKL. Trimming took off 4 bases at V and 7 bases at J, with 13 bases between the two ends. This CDR3 region has 14 residues. The CDR3 reads CASSLGGVGEKLFF. The CDR3 DNA reads as TGCGCCAGCAGCCTCGGGGGCGTTGGTGAAAAACTGTTTTTT.

The chain has TRBV30 and TRBJ1-2; a possible D gene is TRBD1 (5 bases). Trimming stripped 2 bases from V and 4 bases from J, with 8 bases between. The germline gives CDR1 GTSNPN, CDR2 SVGIG (reference sequence). CDR3 length equals 12 residues. The CDR3 DNA is TGTGCCTGGAGTCCAGGGACCTATGGCTACACCTTC. Its translation is CAWSPGTYGYTF.

The rearrangement joins TRBV28 to TRBJ2-2; D ambiguous. Trimming took off 7 bases at V and 5 bases at J, with 17 bases between the two ends. This CDR3 is built from 15 residues. The germline V gene encodes CDR1 MDHEN and CDR2 SYDVKM. DNA for the CDR3: TGTGCCAGCACGGGCGGACCCGGCGGAACCGGGGAGCTGTTTTTT. It encodes CASTGGPGGTGELFF.

The V and J genes are TRBV5-1 and TRBJ2-3; the match to TRBD2 covers 8 bases. V gave up 0 bases and J gave up 6 bases; unmatched junction bases: 9. This CDR3 spans 16 amino acids. Germline V gives CDR1 SGHRS, CDR2 YFSETQ. CDR3 residues: CASSLVRAGDLDTQYF. DNA of the CDR3: TGCGCCAGCAGCTTGGTCCGAGCGGGGGACCTTGATACGCAGTATTTT. The whole variable domain, remainder taken from reference TRBV5-1 and TRBJ2-3, is KAGVTQTPRYLIKTRGQQVTLSCSPISGHRSVSWYQQTPGQGLQFLFEYFSETQRNKGNFPGRFSGRQFSNSRSEMNVSTLELGDSALYLCASSLVRAGDLDTQYFGPGTRLTVL.

The chain couples TRBV10-1 to TRBJ2-3; 12 nucleotides align to TRBD2. CDR3 length: 15 residues. V shed 6 bases, J shed 3 bases, and the junction held 4 bases outside the gene matches. The germline V gene encodes CDR1 WNHNN and CDR2 SYGVQD (reference sequence). The CDR3 DNA follows: TGCGCCAGCAGCCACGGACTAGCGGGAACAGATACGCAGTATTTT. This gives the protein CASSHGLAGTDTQYF.

For the CDR3, the DNA is TGTGCCAGCAGCTTAATTCAGGGGGCATACGGCTACACCTTC. Translation: CASSLIQGAYGYTF. The chain carries TRBV5-6 and TRBJ1-2; 8 positions agree with TRBD1. Germline V gene data show CDR1 as SGHDT and CDR2 as YYEEEE. V was clipped by 2 bases and J by 8 bases; unmatched bases: 8. This CDR3 spans 14 amino acids.

This clone was seen once. DNA for the CDR3: TGTGCCAGCAGTGTCAGGGGTAACGAAAAACTGTTTTTT. Translating it yields CASSVRGNEKLFF. This chain uses TRBV28 with TRBJ1-4, with D possibly being TRBD1 (6 bases). The germline CDR1 and CDR2 sequences are MDHEN and SYDVKM. V gave up 5 bases and J gave up 8 bases, with 12 bases separating them. The CDR3 covers 13 residues.

The chain uses TRBV15 and TRBJ1-5; D gene uncertain. This CDR3 has 12 residues. Trimming shortened V by 0 bases and J by 10 bases, and 7 bases separated the two germline ends. Germline CDR1 is LNHNV and CDR2 is YYDKDF (reference sequence). DNA for the CDR3: TGTGCCACCAGCAGAGATGGGAAACCCCAGCATTTT. Translation: CATSRDGKPQHF.